A selection of T cell receptor beta chains follows, all from one sample in a study of blood T cell repertoires in COVID-19. Produced via immunoSEQ multiplex PCR; TCRdb's table is partial and in-frame only. The data contain 150,000 to 200,000 clones, 84% of them singletons. Sequenced sample: peripheral blood. These receptors all come from a woman at least 80 years old with COVID-19, enrolled during active disease. The CDR3 runs from the conserved cysteine through the conserved F or W. The order of the fields is D gene, J gene, V gene, clone size, CDR3 protein, CDR3 DNA. The D gene is left open where the match is weak. The size field is filled for only some rows; it gives once, few, many or a size class.

d_gene: -
j_gene: TRBJ1-4
v_gene: TRBV5-1
abundance: -
CDR3aa: CASRPGLGGENEKLFF
CDR3nt: TGCGCCAGCAGACCGGGACTAGGGGGGGAGAATGAAAAACTGTTTTTT

d_gene: TRBD2
j_gene: TRBJ2-2
v_gene: TRBV19
abundance: -
CDR3aa: CASSRGLAGAVGTNTGELFF
CDR3nt: TGTGCCAGTAGTAGGGGACTAGCGGGAGCGGTCGGGACGAACACCGGGGAGCTGTTTTTT

d_gene: -
j_gene: TRBJ1-4
v_gene: TRBV27
abundance: -
CDR3aa: CASSSTHNEKLFF
CDR3nt: TGTGCCAGCAGCTCCACACACAATGAAAAACTGTTTTTT

d_gene: TRBD2
j_gene: TRBJ2-3
v_gene: TRBV27
abundance: -
CDR3aa: CASSETLADPTDTQYF
CDR3nt: TGTGCCAGCAGTGAGACCCTAGCGGACCCCACAGATACGCAGTATTTT

d_gene: -
j_gene: TRBJ1-2
v_gene: TRBV21-1
abundance: -
CDR3aa: CASSTRDRAPRGYTF
CDR3nt: TGTGCCAGCAGCACACGAGACAGGGCCCCACGGGGCTACACCTTC

d_gene: TRBD2
j_gene: TRBJ2-1
v_gene: TRBV9
abundance: -
CDR3aa: CASSSTLATEQFF
CDR3nt: TGTGCCAGCAGCTCAACACTAGCGACTGAGCAGTTCTTC

d_gene: TRBD1
j_gene: TRBJ2-2
v_gene: TRBV4-3
abundance: -
CDR3aa: CASSQDRGLTGELFF
CDR3nt: TGCGCCAGCAGCCAAGACAGGGGGCTAACCGGGGAGCTGTTTTTT

d_gene: -
j_gene: TRBJ1-4
v_gene: TRBV5-1
abundance: -
CDR3aa: CASSLGTEDNEKLFF
CDR3nt: TGCGCCAGCAGCTTGGGGACAGAAGATAATGAAAAACTGTTTTTT

d_gene: TRBD2
j_gene: TRBJ2-3
v_gene: TRBV5-1
abundance: -
CDR3aa: CASSFWTSGRAKDTQYF
CDR3nt: TGCGCCAGCAGCTTCTGGACTAGCGGGAGGGCAAAAGATACGCAGTATTTT

d_gene: -
j_gene: TRBJ1-5
v_gene: TRBV10-3
abundance: -
CDR3aa: CAISDSQGGQPQHF
CDR3nt: TGTGCCATCAGTGATTCGCAGGGCGGTCAGCCCCAGCATTTT

d_gene: -
j_gene: TRBJ1-3
v_gene: TRBV6-6
abundance: -
CDR3aa: CASKDFGSGNTIYF
CDR3nt: TGTGCCAGCAAAGACTTCGGGTCTGGAAACACCATATATTTT

d_gene: -
j_gene: TRBJ2-5
v_gene: TRBV27
abundance: -
CDR3aa: CASSLGGPETQYF
CDR3nt: TGTGCCAGCAGTTTAGGAGGACCAGAGACCCAGTACTTC

d_gene: -
j_gene: TRBJ2-3
v_gene: TRBV4-1
abundance: -
CDR3aa: CASSQVQGKTDTQYF
CDR3nt: TGCGCCAGCAGCCAAGTACAGGGAAAAACAGATACGCAGTATTTT

d_gene: -
j_gene: TRBJ2-2
v_gene: TRBV28
abundance: few
CDR3aa: CASVPGQPGELFF
CDR3nt: TGTGCCAGCGTGCCGGGACAACCCGGGGAGCTGTTTTTT

d_gene: -
j_gene: TRBJ2-3
v_gene: TRBV7-2
abundance: -
CDR3aa: CASSPSASTDTQYF
CDR3nt: TGTGCCAGCAGCCCTAGCGCCTCCACAGATACGCAGTATTTT

d_gene: -
j_gene: TRBJ1-6
v_gene: TRBV30
abundance: -
CDR3aa: CAWSVGWGGNSPLHF
CDR3nt: TGTGCCTGGAGTGTAGGATGGGGGGGCAATTCACCCCTCCACTTT

d_gene: TRBD1
j_gene: TRBJ2-4
v_gene: TRBV9
abundance: -
CDR3aa: CASSSGQGSRDIQYF
CDR3nt: TGTGCCAGCAGCTCGGGACAGGGGAGTCGGGACATTCAGTACTTC

d_gene: TRBD2
j_gene: TRBJ2-2
v_gene: TRBV7-3
abundance: -
CDR3aa: CASSQLAGGPGTGELFF
CDR3nt: TGTGCCAGCAGCCAACTAGCGGGAGGGCCGGGCACCGGGGAGCTGTTTTTT

d_gene: TRBD2
j_gene: TRBJ2-1
v_gene: TRBV4-1
abundance: -
CDR3aa: CASSSRAGLAGGGDEQFF
CDR3nt: TGCGCCAGCAGCTCCCGGGCGGGACTAGCGGGAGGCGGGGATGAGCAGTTCTTC

d_gene: -
j_gene: TRBJ2-5
v_gene: TRBV2
abundance: few
CDR3aa: CASSDAGSETQYF
CDR3nt: TGTGCCAGCAGTGATGCGGGAAGCGAGACCCAGTACTTC

d_gene: -
j_gene: TRBJ2-7
v_gene: TRBV10-1
abundance: -
CDR3aa: CASSEGTGRYYEQYF
CDR3nt: TGCGCCAGCAGTGAGGGAACAGGTCGGTACTACGAGCAGTACTTC

d_gene: -
j_gene: TRBJ2-2
v_gene: TRBV18
abundance: -
CDR3aa: CASSPPSARTGELFF
CDR3nt: TGTGCCAGCTCACCCCCCAGCGCAAGGACCGGGGAGCTGTTTTTT

d_gene: TRBD1
j_gene: TRBJ1-1
v_gene: TRBV15
abundance: -
CDR3aa: CATSTTGDTEAFF
CDR3nt: TGTGCCACCAGCACGACAGGGGACACTGAAGCTTTCTTT

d_gene: TRBD2
j_gene: TRBJ2-7
v_gene: TRBV11-2
abundance: -
CDR3aa: CASSKRTSGSYEQYF
CDR3nt: TGTGCCAGCAGCAAGAGGACTAGCGGGAGCTACGAGCAGTACTTC

d_gene: -
j_gene: TRBJ2-2
v_gene: TRBV18
abundance: once
CDR3aa: CASSRPAGAILGELFF
CDR3nt: TGTGCCAGCTCACGTCCGGCGGGGGCGATCCTCGGGGAGCTGTTTTTT

d_gene: -
j_gene: TRBJ1-1
v_gene: TRBV3-1/TRBV3-2
abundance: -
CDR3aa: CASSLVGVGEAFF
CDR3nt: TGTGCCAGCAGCCTCGTAGGGGTAGGTGAAGCTTTCTTT

d_gene: TRBD1
j_gene: TRBJ1-6
v_gene: TRBV10-3
abundance: -
CDR3aa: CAIRIDRAYSPLHF
CDR3nt: TGTGCCATCAGGATTGACAGGGCTTATTCACCCCTCCACTTT

d_gene: -
j_gene: TRBJ1-5
v_gene: TRBV19
abundance: -
CDR3aa: CASWAGHRGDQPQHF
CDR3nt: TGTGCCAGTTGGGCGGGGCACCGGGGGGATCAGCCCCAGCATTTT

d_gene: -
j_gene: TRBJ1-3
v_gene: TRBV28
abundance: -
CDR3aa: CASRWGRSGNTIYF
CDR3nt: TGTGCCAGCAGGTGGGGGAGGTCCGGAAACACCATATATTTT

d_gene: TRBD2
j_gene: TRBJ2-7
v_gene: TRBV18
abundance: once
CDR3aa: CASSPTSGRKYEQYF
CDR3nt: TGTGCCAGCTCACCAACTAGCGGGAGAAAGTACGAGCAGTACTTC

d_gene: TRBD1
j_gene: TRBJ1-2
v_gene: TRBV5-1
abundance: -
CDR3aa: CASSLAGGDNYGYTF
CDR3nt: TGCGCCAGCAGCTTGGCAGGGGGCGATAACTATGGCTACACCTTC

d_gene: -
j_gene: TRBJ1-1
v_gene: TRBV29-1
abundance: -
CDR3aa: CSVNNVGTEAFF
CDR3nt: TGCAGCGTTAATAACGTCGGGACTGAAGCTTTCTTT

d_gene: TRBD2
j_gene: TRBJ2-7
v_gene: TRBV18
abundance: -
CDR3aa: CASSAGLAGGPYEQYF
CDR3nt: TGTGCCAGCTCAGCGGGACTAGCGGGAGGGCCGTACGAGCAGTACTTC

d_gene: -
j_gene: TRBJ2-1
v_gene: TRBV4-2
abundance: -
CDR3aa: CASTSSLEDEQFF
CDR3nt: TGTGCCAGCACCTCAAGTTTGGAGGATGAGCAGTTCTTC

d_gene: TRBD1
j_gene: TRBJ1-2
v_gene: TRBV4-1
abundance: -
CDR3aa: CASSQDRWTGDYGYTF
CDR3nt: TGCGCCAGCAGCCAAGACCGATGGACAGGCGACTATGGCTACACCTTC

d_gene: -
j_gene: TRBJ2-7
v_gene: TRBV5-5
abundance: -
CDR3aa: CASSSQGYEQYF
CDR3nt: TGTGCCAGCAGCTCCCAGGGCTACGAGCAGTACTTC

d_gene: TRBD1
j_gene: TRBJ2-5
v_gene: TRBV28
abundance: -
CDR3aa: CASSLLTGTEIQETQYF
CDR3nt: TGTGCCAGCAGTTTACTCACCGGGACAGAGATCCAAGAGACCCAGTACTTC

d_gene: -
j_gene: TRBJ1-2
v_gene: TRBV28
abundance: -
CDR3aa: CASSLGGQGYTF
CDR3nt: TGTGCCAGCAGTTTAGGAGGGCAGGGCTACACCTTC

d_gene: TRBD2
j_gene: TRBJ2-5
v_gene: TRBV9
abundance: -
CDR3aa: CASSPSGLAGETQYF
CDR3nt: TGTGCCAGCAGCCCATCTGGACTAGCGGGGGAGACCCAGTACTTC

d_gene: TRBD1
j_gene: TRBJ2-7
v_gene: TRBV19
abundance: -
CDR3aa: CASSLGTGVYEQYF
CDR3nt: TGTGCCAGCAGCCTAGGTACAGGGGTCTACGAGCAGTACTTC

d_gene: -
j_gene: TRBJ1-4
v_gene: TRBV5-1
abundance: -
CDR3aa: CASSGLQGGDEKLFF
CDR3nt: TGCGCCAGCAGCGGCCTACAGGGTGGGGATGAAAAACTGTTTTTT

d_gene: TRBD1
j_gene: TRBJ1-5
v_gene: TRBV2
abundance: medium-sized
CDR3aa: CASRAGTGGLPQHF
CDR3nt: TGTGCCAGCAGGGCAGGGACAGGGGGCCTGCCCCAGCATTTT

d_gene: -
j_gene: TRBJ1-3
v_gene: TRBV4-2
abundance: -
CDR3aa: CASSQGRGVSGNTIYF
CDR3nt: TGTGCCAGCAGCCAGGGCCGGGGGGTTAGCGGAAACACCATATATTTT

d_gene: TRBD2
j_gene: TRBJ2-7
v_gene: TRBV18
abundance: -
CDR3aa: CASSPRAGASYEQYF
CDR3nt: TGTGCCAGCTCACCACGAGCGGGAGCTAGCTACGAGCAGTACTTC

d_gene: -
j_gene: TRBJ2-7
v_gene: TRBV3-1/TRBV3-2
abundance: -
CDR3aa: CASSRGTPSNEQYF
CDR3nt: TGTGCCAGCAGCCGCGGGACTCCTTCCAACGAGCAGTACTTC

d_gene: TRBD1
j_gene: TRBJ2-2
v_gene: TRBV4-1
abundance: -
CDR3aa: CASSRDPGQGVAGELFF
CDR3nt: TGCGCCAGCAGCCGAGATCCGGGACAGGGTGTCGCCGGGGAGCTGTTTTTT

d_gene: -
j_gene: TRBJ2-7
v_gene: TRBV5-4
abundance: -
CDR3aa: CASSLGQSYEQYF
CDR3nt: TGTGCCAGCAGCTTGGGCCAGTCCTACGAGCAGTACTTC

d_gene: -
j_gene: TRBJ2-2
v_gene: TRBV11-3
abundance: -
CDR3aa: CASSQSRTGELFF
CDR3nt: TGTGCCAGCAGTCAATCGCGAACCGGGGAGCTGTTTTTT

d_gene: TRBD1
j_gene: TRBJ1-5
v_gene: TRBV30
abundance: -
CDR3aa: CAWAKGTGVNQPQHF
CDR3nt: TGTGCCTGGGCTAAGGGGACAGGGGTCAATCAGCCCCAGCATTTT

d_gene: TRBD2
j_gene: TRBJ2-7
v_gene: TRBV14
abundance: -
CDR3aa: CASSLVASGRNPYEQYF
CDR3nt: TGTGCCAGCAGCCTAGTAGCTAGCGGACGAAACCCCTACGAGCAGTACTTC

d_gene: TRBD1
j_gene: TRBJ2-3
v_gene: TRBV25-1
abundance: -
CDR3aa: CASSRGQGAGTDTQYF
CDR3nt: TGTGCCAGCAGTCGGGGACAGGGAGCGGGCACAGATACGCAGTATTTT

d_gene: TRBD1
j_gene: TRBJ1-5
v_gene: TRBV5-8
abundance: -
CDR3aa: CASSPDRANQPQHF
CDR3nt: TGTGCCAGCAGCCCGGACAGGGCAAATCAGCCCCAGCATTTT

d_gene: -
j_gene: TRBJ2-7
v_gene: TRBV28
abundance: -
CDR3aa: CASTRSGRGYEQYF
CDR3nt: TGTGCCAGCACCCGCTCGGGTCGCGGCTACGAGCAGTACTTC

d_gene: TRBD2
j_gene: TRBJ2-5
v_gene: TRBV2
abundance: -
CDR3aa: CASSLNAGGQETQYF
CDR3nt: TGTGCCAGCAGTTTGAACGCGGGGGGCCAAGAGACCCAGTACTTC

d_gene: TRBD2
j_gene: TRBJ2-3
v_gene: TRBV20-1
abundance: -
CDR3aa: CSASSSGRTADTQYF
CDR3nt: TGCAGTGCTAGTTCTAGCGGACGGACCGCAGATACGCAGTATTTT

d_gene: -
j_gene: TRBJ2-7
v_gene: TRBV21-1
abundance: -
CDR3aa: CASISDSYEQYF
CDR3nt: TGTGCCAGCATCAGCGACTCCTACGAGCAGTACTTC

d_gene: -
j_gene: TRBJ1-1
v_gene: TRBV2
abundance: -
CDR3aa: CASSEALVNTEAFF
CDR3nt: TGTGCCAGCAGTGAGGCCCTCGTAAACACTGAAGCTTTCTTT

d_gene: -
j_gene: TRBJ1-2
v_gene: TRBV12-3/TRBV12-4
abundance: -
CDR3aa: CASSLTGYGYTF
CDR3nt: TGTGCCAGCAGTTTGACGGGTTATGGCTACACCTTC

d_gene: -
j_gene: TRBJ2-2
v_gene: TRBV5-1
abundance: -
CDR3aa: CASSRIGAGELFF
CDR3nt: TGCGCCAGCAGCCGAATCGGGGCCGGGGAGCTGTTTTTT